A single sample is the source of the 24 T cell receptor beta chains below, sequenced in a study of blood T cell repertoires in COVID-19. Measured with immunoSEQ multiplex PCR; TCRdb has only the in-frame clones, and not every one. Altogether roughly 300,000 clones are present, 80% to 90% being singletons, with the ten largest covering around 7.8%. Sequencing was done on a sample of peripheral blood. The receptors come from a woman aged 50 to 60 who had recovered from COVID-19.

The V and J genes are TRBV27 and TRBJ2-5, with 7 nucleotides matching TRBD1. V dropped 6 bases and J dropped 4; count of bases not matched to a gene: 5. In germline, CDR1 is MNHEY, CDR2 SMNVEV (reference sequence). The CDR3 runs to 13 residues. The CDR3 here is CASRQQGPETQYF. The DNA for the CDR3 is TGTGCCAGCAGGCAACAGGGGCCAGAGACCCAGTACTTC.

The chain employs TRBV28 and TRBJ1-2; maybe TRBD1 (6 bases). The CDR3 spans 14 residues. Germline CDR1 reads MDHEN; CDR2 reads SYDVKM. The V and J ends lost 8 bases and 4 bases respectively, with 17 bases between them. The CDR3, as DNA: TGTGCCAGCGTTTCTGGGGGCATACCCTATGGCTACACCTTC. It is translated as CASVSGGIPYGYTF.

The chain employs TRBV11-1 and TRBJ2-3; 7 nucleotides align to TRBD2. In germline, CDR1 is SGHAT, CDR2 FQDESV (reference sequence). After removal of 5 bases from V and 5 bases from J, the junction contained 4 bases not matched to a gene. CDR3 length equals 13 residues. CDR3 region: CASSRGVEDTQYF. CDR3 nucleotides: TGTGCCAGCAGCCGGGGGGTCGAAGATACGCAGTATTTT.

The CDR3 spells CASSSGTGSEKLFF. The CDR3, as DNA: TGCGCCAGCAGCTCCGGGACAGGGAGTGAAAAACTGTTTTTT. The chain carries TRBV5-1 and TRBJ1-4, with TRBD1 matching 9 bases. The germline CDR1 and CDR2 sequences are SGHRS and YFSETQ. The CDR3 loop spans 14 amino acids. J gave up 7 bases and V 3 bases, and 4 bases lay outside the gene matches.

This chain connects TRBV5-6 to TRBJ1-1; the match to TRBD1 covers 7 bases. After removal of 3 bases from V and 9 bases from J, the junction contained 8 bases not matched to a gene. CDR3 length: 13 amino acids. Germline lookup yields CDR1 SGHDT and CDR2 YYEEEE. The CDR3 region is CASSSAGTEKAFF. CDR3 bases: TGTGCCAGCAGCTCAGCCGGGACAGAGAAAGCTTTCTTT.

This chain connects TRBV5-4 to TRBJ2-5; perhaps TRBD1 as D (6 bases). Germline loops: CDR1 SGHNT, CDR2 YYREEE (reference sequence). This CDR3 has 13 amino acids. V was pared by 4 bases and J by 1 base, with 8 bases between. CDR3 protein: CASSRTVQETQYF. DNA of the CDR3: TGTGCCAGCAGCAGGACAGTCCAAGAGACCCAGTACTTC. Full variable domain (remainder filled in from reference TRBV5-4 and TRBJ2-5): ETGVTQSPTHLIKTRGQQVTLRCSSQSGHNTVSWYQQALGQGPQFIFQYYREEENGRGNFPPRFSGLQFPNYSSELNVNALELDDSALYLCASSRTVQETQYFGPGTRLLVL.

The rearrangement links TRBV12-3 or TRBV12-4 to TRBJ1-1; TRBD1 aligns across 8 bases. The CDR3 spans 13 residues. V lost 7 bases to trimming and J lost 8 bases; unmatched junction nucleotides: 9. For the CDR3, the DNA is TGTGCCAGCATCCCGAGGACAGGGCTAGAAGCTTTCTTT. This gives the protein CASIPRTGLEAFF.

The chain uses TRBV5-1 and TRBJ2-1; the match to TRBD1 covers 8 bases. CDR3 size: 15 residues. The germline V gene has CDR1 SGHRS and CDR2 YFSETQ. The V segment lost 3 bases and the J segment 8 bases; nucleotides outside the gene matches: 10. The CDR3 DNA follows: TGCGCCAGCAGCTACAGGGGGGAGGCGATCGATGAGCAGTTCTTC. As protein: CASSYRGEAIDEQFF.

V and J are TRBV10-3 and TRBJ1-3; possibly TRBD1 for D (5 bases). The CDR3 spans 13 residues. From germline, CDR1 is ENHRY and CDR2 SYGVKD. The ends were cut back, 7 bases at V and 2 bases at J, with 9 bases in the middle. CDR3 amino acids: CAITGTAGNTIYF. CDR3 DNA: TGTGCCATCACCGGGACTGCTGGAAACACCATATATTTT.

J is TRBJ1-1 and V is TRBV13, with a weak D call TRBD1 (6 bases). Trimming removed 2 bases at V and 0 bases at J, with 10 bases between. Per germline, CDR1 PRHDT and CDR2 FYEKMQ (reference sequence). The CDR3 has 15 residues. CDR3 bases: TGTGCCAGCAGCTTACAGGGGCTAATGAACACTGAAGCTTTCTTT. This translates into CASSLQGLMNTEAFF.

This chain links TRBV28 with TRBJ1-2; TRBD1 is a possible D gene (6 bases). Germline loops: CDR1 MDHEN, CDR2 SYDVKM. Trimming took 6 bases from V and 8 from J, leaving 22 bases between them. The CDR3 sequence is 15 residues long. CDR3 protein: CASSPSDDRIEGYTF. The CDR3 DNA follows: TGTGCCAGCAGCCCTTCCGATGACAGGATAGAAGGCTACACCTTC.

The CDR3 DNA is TGCGCCAGCAGTACCGCGGCTAATGAAAAACTGTTTTTT. It is translated as CASSTAANEKLFF. The rearrangement uses TRBV10-2 and TRBJ1-4; D not resolved. Trimming cost V 5 bases and J 3 bases, with 7 bases left between them. CDR1 and CDR2 (germline): WSHSY, SAAADI. This CDR3 region has 13 residues.

The chain employs TRBV28 and TRBJ2-7, with TRBD2 identical over 8 bases. The V gene end was trimmed by 6 bases and the J gene end by 4 bases; junction bases not matched to a gene: 11. Germline V gene sequence: CDR1 MDHEN, CDR2 SYDVKM. This CDR3 region has 15 residues. The CDR3 protein is CASSPLSGSRYEQYF. DNA for the CDR3: TGTGCCAGCAGCCCACTGAGCGGGAGTCGGTACGAGCAGTACTTC.

The chain joins TRBV2 to TRBJ2-1, with 10 positions matching TRBD2. V was pared by 6 bases and J by 7 bases, with 9 bases of the junction left unmatched. The CDR3 runs to 15 residues. CDR1 SNHLY and CDR2 FYNNEI come from the germline V gene. CDR3: CASRKAGGAFNEQFF. DNA of the CDR3: TGTGCCAGCAGGAAAGCGGGGGGGGCCTTTAATGAGCAGTTCTTC.

The J gene is TRBJ2-1, the V gene TRBV11-1; 7 bases are a match to TRBD2. The CDR3 contains 15 residues. V lost 1 base and J lost 5; bases outside the gene matches: 5. Germline lookup yields CDR1 SGHAT and CDR2 FQDESV (reference sequence). This chain's CDR3 is CASSLGLAFNNEQFF. In DNA form, the CDR3 reads TGTGCCAGCAGCTTAGGACTAGCATTCAACAATGAGCAGTTCTTC. The variable domain in full, with the rest retrieved from reference TRBV11-1 and TRBJ2-1, is EAEVAQSPRYKITEKSQAVAFWCDPISGHATLYWYRQILGQGPELLVQFQDESVVDDSQLPKDRFSAERLKGVDSTLKIQPAELGDSAMYLCASSLGLAFNNEQFFGPGTRLTVL.

CDR3 DNA sequence: TGTGCCAGCAGCTTAGGGCCAGGATCCTACGAGCAGTACTTC. Its protein is CASSLGPGSYEQYF. The rearrangement links TRBV7-2 to TRBJ2-7; no firm D call. The germline V gene encodes CDR1 SGHTA and CDR2 FQGNSA. The V end was cut by 1 base, the J end by 1 base, with 8 bases between. The CDR3 is 14 amino acids. The whole variable domain, remainder taken from reference TRBV7-2 and TRBJ2-7, is GAGVSQSPSNKVTEKGKDVELRCDPISGHTALYWYRQSLGQGLEFLIYFQGNSAPDKSGLPSDRFSAERTGGSVSTLTIQRTQQEDSAVYLCASSLGPGSYEQYFGPGTRLTVT.

V and J are TRBV3-1 (or the pseudogene TRBV3-2) and TRBJ2-5; D unresolved. Deletions cut 4 bases from V and 1 base from J, with 7 bases between. The CDR3 has 13 residues. Germline V gene lookup returns CDR1 LGHDT and CDR2 YNNKEL (reference sequence). CDR3 amino acids: CASSRAGQETQYF. As DNA, the CDR3 is TGTGCCAGCAGCCGCGCCGGCCAAGAGACCCAGTACTTC.

This chain links TRBV7-9 with TRBJ1-6, with a weak D call TRBD1 (5 bases). The CDR3 runs 12 residues. V was trimmed by 11 bases and J by 7 bases, leaving 12 bases between them. CDR1 is SEHNR and CDR2 is FQNEAQ in the germline V gene (reference sequence). The chain's CDR3 is CALREGNSPLHF. Written as DNA, the CDR3 is TGTGCCCTAAGGGAGGGGAATTCACCCCTCCACTTT.

This clone occurred once. The chain links TRBV21-1 to TRBJ2-1; the table's TRBD2 call for D was not verified on the DNA. TRBV21-1 is a listed pseudogene. This CDR3 region has 18 residues. Here the CDR3 reads CASSPGTSGRRTYNEQFF. The CDR3 DNA follows: TGTGCCAGCAGCCCCGGGACTAGCGGGAGAAGGACCTACAATGAGCAGTTCTTC.

The chain links TRBV15 to TRBJ1-4; D gene uncertain. This CDR3 has 15 residues. Trimming cost V 3 bases and J 1 base, with 9 bases left between them. Germline assignment: CDR1 LNHNV and CDR2 YYDKDF (reference sequence). As DNA, the CDR3 is TGTGCCACCAGCAGGGCCGTTGGAACTAATGAAAAACTGTTTTTT. Translating it yields CATSRAVGTNEKLFF.

The V call is TRBV11-2, the J call TRBJ1-4, with D uncertain. Germline V gene sequence: CDR1 SGHAT, CDR2 FQNNGV. The CDR3 spans 13 residues. Trimming took 3 bases from V and 8 from J, leaving 10 bases between them. In DNA, the CDR3 is TGTGCCAGCAGCTTGGCCGAACAGGAAAAACTGTTTTTT. This encodes CASSLAEQEKLFF.

V gene TRBV6-2 or TRBV6-3 combines with J gene TRBJ2-2; 8 nucleotides agree with TRBD2. The CDR3 runs 16 residues. Germline V gives CDR1 MNHEY, CDR2 SVGEGT. J lost 5 bases, V lost 2 bases, and 7 bases had no gene match. This CDR3 is CASSYQREGLTGELFF. The CDR3 DNA is TGTGCCAGCAGTTACCAACGGGAGGGATTGACCGGGGAGCTGTTTTTT.

The chain couples TRBV6-1 to TRBJ1-2; maybe TRBD1 (5 bases). CDR1 is MNHNS and CDR2 is SASEGT in the germline V gene. V was shortened by 0 bases and J by 6 bases, with 11 bases between the two germline ends. The CDR3 covers 14 residues. The CDR3 coding sequence is TGTGCCAGCAGTGAAGCGCTAGGGGCGGATGGCTACACCTTC. Amino acid sequence: CASSEALGADGYTF.

The V gene is TRBV10-2, the J gene TRBJ2-5; 9 bases line up with TRBD2. CDR1 WSHSY and CDR2 SAAADI come from the germline V gene. This CDR3 is 12 amino acids long. Losses at the gene ends were 5 bases for V and 5 bases for J; bases not matched to a gene: 0. The CDR3 spells CASSTSGETQYF. The CDR3 bases are TGCGCCAGCAGTACTAGCGGGGAGACCCAGTACTTC.